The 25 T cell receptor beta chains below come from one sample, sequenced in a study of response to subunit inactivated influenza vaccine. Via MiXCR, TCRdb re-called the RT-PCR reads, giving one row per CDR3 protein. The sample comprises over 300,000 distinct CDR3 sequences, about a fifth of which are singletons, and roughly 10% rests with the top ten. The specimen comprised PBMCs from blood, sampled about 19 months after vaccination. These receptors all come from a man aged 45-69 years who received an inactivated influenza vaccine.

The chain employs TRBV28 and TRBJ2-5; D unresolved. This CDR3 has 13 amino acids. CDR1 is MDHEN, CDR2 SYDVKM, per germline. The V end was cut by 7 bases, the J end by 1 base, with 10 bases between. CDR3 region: CASTPQSQETQYF. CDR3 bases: TGTGCCAGCACCCCCCAGAGCCAAGAGACCCAGTACTTC.

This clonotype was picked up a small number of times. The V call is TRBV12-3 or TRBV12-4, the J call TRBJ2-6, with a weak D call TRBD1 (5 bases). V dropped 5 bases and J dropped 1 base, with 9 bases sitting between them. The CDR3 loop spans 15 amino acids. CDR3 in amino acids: CASSPRTSGANVLTF. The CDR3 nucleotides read TGTGCCAGCAGTCCCCGGACATCTGGGGCCAACGTCCTGACTTTC.

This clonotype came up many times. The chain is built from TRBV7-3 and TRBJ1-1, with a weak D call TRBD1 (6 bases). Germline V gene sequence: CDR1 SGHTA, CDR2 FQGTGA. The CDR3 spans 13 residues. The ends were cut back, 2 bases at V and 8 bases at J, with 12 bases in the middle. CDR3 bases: TGTGCCAGCAGCTTAGGACAGCCCTCGGAAGCTTTCTTT. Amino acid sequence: CASSLGQPSEAFF. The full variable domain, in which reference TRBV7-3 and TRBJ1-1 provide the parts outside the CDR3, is GAGVSQTPSNKVTEKGKYVELRCDPISGHTALYWYRQSLGQGPEFLIYFQGTGAADDSGLPNDRFFAVRPEGSVSTLKIQRTERGDSAVYLCASSLGQPSEAFFGQGTRLTVV.

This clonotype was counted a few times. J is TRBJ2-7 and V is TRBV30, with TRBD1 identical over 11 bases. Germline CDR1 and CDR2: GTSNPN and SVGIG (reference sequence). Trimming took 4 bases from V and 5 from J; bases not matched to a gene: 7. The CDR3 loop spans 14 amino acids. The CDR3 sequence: CAWIRRTGGHEQYF. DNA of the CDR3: TGTGCCTGGATTCGCAGGACAGGGGGCCACGAGCAGTACTTC.

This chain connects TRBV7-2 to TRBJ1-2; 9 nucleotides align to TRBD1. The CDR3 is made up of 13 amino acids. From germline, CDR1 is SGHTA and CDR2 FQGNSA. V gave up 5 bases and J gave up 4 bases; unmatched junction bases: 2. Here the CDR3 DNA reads TGTGCCAGCAGCCGGACAGGGGTCTATGGCTACACCTTC. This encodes CASSRTGVYGYTF.

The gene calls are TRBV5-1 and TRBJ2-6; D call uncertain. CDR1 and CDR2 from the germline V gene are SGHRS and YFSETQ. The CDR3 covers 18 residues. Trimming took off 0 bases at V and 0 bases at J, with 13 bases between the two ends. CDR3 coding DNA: TGCGCCAGCAGCTTGGTAGGCAGCCAAAGCTCTGGGGCCAACGTCCTGACTTTC. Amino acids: CASSLVGSQSSGANVLTF.

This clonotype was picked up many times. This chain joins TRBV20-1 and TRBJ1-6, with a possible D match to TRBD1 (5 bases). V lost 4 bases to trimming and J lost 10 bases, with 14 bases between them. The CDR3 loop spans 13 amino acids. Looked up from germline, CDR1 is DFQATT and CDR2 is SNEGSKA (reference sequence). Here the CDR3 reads CSAKDTSRSPLHF. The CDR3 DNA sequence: TGCAGTGCTAAGGACACAAGCAGGTCACCCCTCCACTTT.

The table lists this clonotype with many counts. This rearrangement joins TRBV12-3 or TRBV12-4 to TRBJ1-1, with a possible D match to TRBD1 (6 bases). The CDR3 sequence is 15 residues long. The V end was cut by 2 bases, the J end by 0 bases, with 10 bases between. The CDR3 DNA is TGTGCCAGCAGTTTATCTCAGGGGATGAACACTGAAGCTTTCTTT. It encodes CASSLSQGMNTEAFF.

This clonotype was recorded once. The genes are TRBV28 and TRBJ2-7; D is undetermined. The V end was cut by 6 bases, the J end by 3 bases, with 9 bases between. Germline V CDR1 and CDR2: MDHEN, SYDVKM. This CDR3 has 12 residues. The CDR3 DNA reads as TGTGCCAGCAGACTGGGAATCTACGAGCAGTACTTC. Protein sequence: CASRLGIYEQYF.

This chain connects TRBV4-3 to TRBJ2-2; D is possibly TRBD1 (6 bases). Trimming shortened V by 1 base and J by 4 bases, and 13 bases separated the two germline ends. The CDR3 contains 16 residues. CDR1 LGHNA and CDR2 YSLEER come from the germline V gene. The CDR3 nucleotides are TGCGCCAGCAGCCAAGCATGGGACACTGCCACCGGGGAGCTGTTTTTT. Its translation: CASSQAWDTATGELFF.

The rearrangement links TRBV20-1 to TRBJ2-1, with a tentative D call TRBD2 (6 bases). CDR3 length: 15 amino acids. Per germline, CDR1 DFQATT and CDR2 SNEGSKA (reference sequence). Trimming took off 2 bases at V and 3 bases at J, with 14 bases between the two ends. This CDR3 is CSARSRELGYNEQFF. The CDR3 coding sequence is TGCAGTGCTAGAAGCCGGGAGCTAGGCTACAATGAGCAGTTCTTC.

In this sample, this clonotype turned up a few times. The CDR3 is CASSSTGTQPQHF. In DNA, the CDR3 is TGTGCCAGCAGCTCGACAGGGACTCAGCCCCAGCATTTT. The J gene is TRBJ1-5, the V gene TRBV5-6, with 7 bases aligning to TRBD1. V shed 3 bases, J shed 6 bases, and the junction held 3 bases outside the gene matches. CDR1 SGHDT and CDR2 YYEEEE come from the germline V gene. The CDR3 is 13 amino acids.

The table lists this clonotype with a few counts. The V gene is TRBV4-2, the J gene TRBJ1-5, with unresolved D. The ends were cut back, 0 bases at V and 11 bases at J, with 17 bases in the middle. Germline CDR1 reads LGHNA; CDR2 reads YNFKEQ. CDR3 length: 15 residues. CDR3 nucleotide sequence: TGTGCCAGCAGCCAAGATAGGCACGCCGATGGGGCCCAGCATTTT. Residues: CASSQDRHADGAQHF.

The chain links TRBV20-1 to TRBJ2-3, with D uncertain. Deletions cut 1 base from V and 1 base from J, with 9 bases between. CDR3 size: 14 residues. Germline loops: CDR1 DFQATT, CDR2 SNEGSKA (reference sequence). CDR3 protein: CSARVASGTDTQYF. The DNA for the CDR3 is TGCAGTGCTAGAGTGGCTAGTGGCACAGATACGCAGTATTTT.

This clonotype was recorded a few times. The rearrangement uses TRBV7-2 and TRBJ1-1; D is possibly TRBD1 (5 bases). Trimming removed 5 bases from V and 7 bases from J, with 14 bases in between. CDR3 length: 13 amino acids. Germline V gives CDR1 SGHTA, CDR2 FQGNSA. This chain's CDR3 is CASSRYRGVEAFF. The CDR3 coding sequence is TGTGCCAGCAGCCGGTATAGGGGAGTTGAAGCTTTCTTT.

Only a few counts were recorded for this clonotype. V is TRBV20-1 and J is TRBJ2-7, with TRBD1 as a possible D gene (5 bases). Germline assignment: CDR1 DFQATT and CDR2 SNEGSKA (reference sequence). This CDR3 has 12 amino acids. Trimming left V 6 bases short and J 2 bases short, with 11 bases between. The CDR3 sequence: CSASGAAYEQYF. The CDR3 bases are TGCAGTGCAAGTGGGGCCGCCTACGAGCAGTACTTC.

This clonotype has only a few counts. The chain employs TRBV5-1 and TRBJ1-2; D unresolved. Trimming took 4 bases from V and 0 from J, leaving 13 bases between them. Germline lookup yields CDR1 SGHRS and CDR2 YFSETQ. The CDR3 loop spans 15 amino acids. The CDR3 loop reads CASSRLDPANYGYTF. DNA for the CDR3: TGCGCCAGCAGCCGTCTTGACCCTGCTAACTATGGCTACACCTTC.

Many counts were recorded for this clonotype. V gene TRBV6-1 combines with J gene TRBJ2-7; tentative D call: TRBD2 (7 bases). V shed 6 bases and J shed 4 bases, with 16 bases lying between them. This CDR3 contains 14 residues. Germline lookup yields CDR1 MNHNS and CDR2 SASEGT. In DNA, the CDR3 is TGTGCCAGCAGCCCTAACGGGGGGCCTTACGAGCAGTACTTC. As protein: CASSPNGGPYEQYF.

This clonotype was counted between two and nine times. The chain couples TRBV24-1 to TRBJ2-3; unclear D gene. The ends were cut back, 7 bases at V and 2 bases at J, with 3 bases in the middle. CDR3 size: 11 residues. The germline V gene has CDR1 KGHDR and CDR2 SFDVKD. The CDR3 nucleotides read TGTGCCACCAGCACCACAGATACGCAGTATTTT. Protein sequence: CATSTTDTQYF.

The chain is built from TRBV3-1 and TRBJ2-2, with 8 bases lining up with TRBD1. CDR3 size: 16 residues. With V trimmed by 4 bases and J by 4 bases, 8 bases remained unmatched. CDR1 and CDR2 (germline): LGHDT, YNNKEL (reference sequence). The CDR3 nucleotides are TGTGCCAGCAGCCCCCGGAGACAGGGGAGCACCGGGGAGCTGTTTTTT. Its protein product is CASSPRRQGSTGELFF.

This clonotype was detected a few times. The CDR3 loop reads CAISESGTYEQYF. The CDR3 DNA is TGTGCCATCAGTGAGTCAGGGACCTACGAGCAGTACTTC. The chain carries TRBV10-3 and TRBJ2-7; D is unresolved. CDR3 length: 13 residues. The germline V and J ends were trimmed by 0 bases and 2 bases, with 5 bases remaining between them. The V gene's germline CDR1 is ENHRY and CDR2 SYGVKD.

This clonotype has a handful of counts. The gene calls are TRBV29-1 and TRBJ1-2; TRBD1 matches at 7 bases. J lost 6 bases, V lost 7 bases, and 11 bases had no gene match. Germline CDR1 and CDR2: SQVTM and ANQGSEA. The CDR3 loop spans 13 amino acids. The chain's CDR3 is CSATGIGVDGYTF. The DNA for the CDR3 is TGCAGCGCGACAGGGATAGGGGTGGATGGCTACACCTTC.

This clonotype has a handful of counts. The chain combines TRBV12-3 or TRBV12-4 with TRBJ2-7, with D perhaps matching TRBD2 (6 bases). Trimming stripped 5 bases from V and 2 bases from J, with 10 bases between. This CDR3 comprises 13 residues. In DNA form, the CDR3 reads TGTGCCAGCAGTAAACTAGCAACCTACGAGCAGTACTTC. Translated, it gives CASSKLATYEQYF.

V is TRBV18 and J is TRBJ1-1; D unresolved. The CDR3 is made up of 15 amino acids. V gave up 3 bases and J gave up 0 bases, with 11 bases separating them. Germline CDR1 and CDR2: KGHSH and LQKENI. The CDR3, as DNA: TGTGCCAGCTCACCCCCCATGGGTTTGAACACTGAAGCTTTCTTT. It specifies CASSPPMGLNTEAFF.

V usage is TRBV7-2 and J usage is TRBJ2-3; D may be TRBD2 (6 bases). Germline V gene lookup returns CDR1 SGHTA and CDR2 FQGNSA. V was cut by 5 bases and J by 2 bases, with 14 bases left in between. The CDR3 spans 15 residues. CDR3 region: CASSASGSPTDTQYF. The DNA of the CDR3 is TGTGCCAGCAGCGCGAGCGGGTCACCCACAGATACGCAGTATTTT.